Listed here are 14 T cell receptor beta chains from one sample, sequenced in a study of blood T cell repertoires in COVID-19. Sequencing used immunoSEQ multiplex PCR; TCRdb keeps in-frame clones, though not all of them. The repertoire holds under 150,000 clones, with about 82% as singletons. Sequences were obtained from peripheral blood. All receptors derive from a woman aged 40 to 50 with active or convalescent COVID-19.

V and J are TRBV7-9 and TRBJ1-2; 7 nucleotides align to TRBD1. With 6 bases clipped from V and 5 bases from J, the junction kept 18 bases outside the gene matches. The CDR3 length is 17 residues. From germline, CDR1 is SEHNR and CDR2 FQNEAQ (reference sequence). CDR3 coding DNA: TGTGCCAGCAGTCCTATCAGGGGGAGGTGGTTCCTATATGGCTACACCTTC. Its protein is CASSPIRGRWFLYGYTF.

CDR3 residues: CASVRQGHQPQHF. The CDR3, as DNA: TGTGCCAGCGTCCGACAGGGGCATCAGCCCCAGCATTTT. J is TRBJ1-5 and V is TRBV12-3 or TRBV12-4; 8 nucleotides match TRBD1. The CDR3 runs to 13 residues. V gave up 8 bases and J gave up 5 bases; unmatched junction bases: 5.

The CDR3 region is CASSLAGQGNYGYTF. CDR3 DNA: TGTGCCAGCAGCTTAGCAGGACAGGGAAACTATGGCTACACCTTC. V gene TRBV7-2 combines with J gene TRBJ1-2, with 8 positions matching TRBD1. Germline lookup yields CDR1 SGHTA and CDR2 FQGNSA. The CDR3 covers 15 residues. V lost 0 bases and J lost 2; bases outside the gene matches: 2.

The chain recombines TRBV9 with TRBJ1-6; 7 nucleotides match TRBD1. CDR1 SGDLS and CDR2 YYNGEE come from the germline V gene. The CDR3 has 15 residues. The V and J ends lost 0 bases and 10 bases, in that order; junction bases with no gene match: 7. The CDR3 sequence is CASSVDWTGHSPLHF. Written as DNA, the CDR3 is TGTGCCAGCAGCGTAGATTGGACAGGCCACTCACCCCTCCACTTT.

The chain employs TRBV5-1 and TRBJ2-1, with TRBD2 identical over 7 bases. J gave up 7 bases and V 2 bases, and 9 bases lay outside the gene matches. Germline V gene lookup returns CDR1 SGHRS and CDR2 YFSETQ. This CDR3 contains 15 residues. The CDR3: CASSFGGGMSNEQFF. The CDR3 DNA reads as TGCGCCAGCAGCTTTGGGGGAGGGATGTCAAATGAGCAGTTCTTC. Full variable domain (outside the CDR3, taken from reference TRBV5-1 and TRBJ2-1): KAGVTQTPRYLIKTRGQQVTLSCSPISGHRSVSWYQQTPGQGLQFLFEYFSETQRNKGNFPGRFSGRQFSNSRSEMNVSTLELGDSALYLCASSFGGGMSNEQFFGPGTRLTVL.

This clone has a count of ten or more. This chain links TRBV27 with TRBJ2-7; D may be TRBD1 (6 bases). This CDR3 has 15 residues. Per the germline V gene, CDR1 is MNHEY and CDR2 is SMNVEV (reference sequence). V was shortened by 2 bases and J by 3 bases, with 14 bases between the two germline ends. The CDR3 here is CASSLKGQGFYEQYF. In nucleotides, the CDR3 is TGTGCCAGCAGTTTAAAGGGGCAGGGGTTCTACGAGCAGTACTTC.

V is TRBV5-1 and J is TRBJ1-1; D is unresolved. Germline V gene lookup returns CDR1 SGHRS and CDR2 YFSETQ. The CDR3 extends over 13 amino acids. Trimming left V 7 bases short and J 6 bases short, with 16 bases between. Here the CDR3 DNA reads TGCGCCAGCGAGGCCCCGGGGTCGGCTGAAGCTTTCTTT. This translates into CASEAPGSAEAFF.

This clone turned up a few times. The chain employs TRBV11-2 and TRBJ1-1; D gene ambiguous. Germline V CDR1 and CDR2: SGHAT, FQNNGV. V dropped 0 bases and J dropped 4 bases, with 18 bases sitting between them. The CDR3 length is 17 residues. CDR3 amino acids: CASSLEAGLRLGTEAFF. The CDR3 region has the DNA TGTGCCAGCAGCTTAGAGGCGGGGTTGCGTCTGGGCACTGAAGCTTTCTTT.

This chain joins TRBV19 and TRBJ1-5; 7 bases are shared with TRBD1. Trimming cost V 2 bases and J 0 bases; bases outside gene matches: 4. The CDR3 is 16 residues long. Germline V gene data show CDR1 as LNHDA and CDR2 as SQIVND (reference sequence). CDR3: CASSIRGQNSNQPQHF. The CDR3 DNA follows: TGTGCCAGTAGTATAAGGGGACAGAATAGCAATCAGCCCCAGCATTTT.

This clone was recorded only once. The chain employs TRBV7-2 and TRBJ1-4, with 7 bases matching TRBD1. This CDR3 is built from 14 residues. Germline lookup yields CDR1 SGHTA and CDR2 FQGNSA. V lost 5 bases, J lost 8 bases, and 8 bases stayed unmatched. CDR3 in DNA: TGTGCCAGCAGCAGACAGGGAGGAGGAGAAAAACTGTTTTTT. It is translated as CASSRQGGGEKLFF. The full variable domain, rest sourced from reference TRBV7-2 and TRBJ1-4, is GAGVSQSPSNKVTEKGKDVELRCDPISGHTALYWYRQSLGQGLEFLIYFQGNSAPDKSGLPSDRFSAERTGGSVSTLTIQRTQQEDSAVYLCASSRQGGGEKLFFGSGTQLSVL.

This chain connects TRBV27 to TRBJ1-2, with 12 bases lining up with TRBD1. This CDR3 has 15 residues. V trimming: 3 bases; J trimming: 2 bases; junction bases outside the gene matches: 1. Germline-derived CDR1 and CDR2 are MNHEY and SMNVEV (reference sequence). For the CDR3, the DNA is TGTGCCAGCAGTTTTGGGACAGGGGGCAACTATGGCTACACCTTC. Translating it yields CASSFGTGGNYGYTF.

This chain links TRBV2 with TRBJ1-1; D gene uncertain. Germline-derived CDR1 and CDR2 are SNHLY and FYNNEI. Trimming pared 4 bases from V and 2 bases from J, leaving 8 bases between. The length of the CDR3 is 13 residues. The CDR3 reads CASSGTFNTEAFF. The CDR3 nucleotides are TGTGCCAGCAGTGGGACTTTCAACACTGAAGCTTTCTTT.

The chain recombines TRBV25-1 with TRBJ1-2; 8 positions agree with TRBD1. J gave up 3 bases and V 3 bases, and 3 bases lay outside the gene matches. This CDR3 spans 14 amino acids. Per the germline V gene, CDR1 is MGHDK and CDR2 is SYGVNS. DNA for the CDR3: TGTGCCAGCAGTGATGGACAGGGTTACTATGGCTACACCTTC. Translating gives CASSDGQGYYGYTF.

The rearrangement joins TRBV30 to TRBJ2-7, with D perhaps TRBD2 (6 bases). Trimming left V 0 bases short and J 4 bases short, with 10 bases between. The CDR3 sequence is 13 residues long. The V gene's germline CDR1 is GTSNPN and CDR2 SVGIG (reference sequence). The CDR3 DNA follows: TGTGCCTGGAGTGTAGGGCGGGGATACGAGCAGTACTTC. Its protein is CAWSVGRGYEQYF.